Described below is a single T cell receptor beta chain sequence and its context. Per the study methods: Amplification with reference gene primers provided the estimates of nucleated cell counts. Using immunoSEQ multiplex PCR, the repertoire was profiled, and TCRdb retains in-frame clones only, with some absent. That table furnishes V, J and clone size, whereas the DNA furnished D and trimming. The table includes roughly 290,000 clones, around 87% detected once. Looked up from germline, CDR1 is SQVTM and CDR2 is ANQGSEA. The length of the CDR3 is 14 residues. The J segment lost 3 bases and the V segment lost 6 bases, leaving 6 bases of the junction unmatched. The sample is drawn from a study of blood T cell repertoires in COVID-19. The overall study: COVID-19 samples from acute and convalescent phases originated in the United States, Italy and Spain. PBMCs, B-cell-depleted T cells, or T cells provided the cDNA or gDNA that made up the material.

Material: PBMCs or T cells enriched from blood (not recorded which). The clonotype originates from a woman aged 18 to 35 with acute COVID-19. This chain connects TRBV29-1 to TRBJ1-4; TRBD1 matches at 8 bases. For the CDR3, the DNA is TGCAGCGTAAGGACAGGGAGGCCTAATGAAAAACTGTTTTTT. Translating it yields CSVRTGRPNEKLFF.